What follows are 19 T cell receptor beta chains derived from one specimen sequenced in a study of blood T cell dynamics during melanoma immunotherapy. Profiled with immunoSEQ multiplex PCR; TCRdb holds only in-frame clones, not every one. The data hold 7,800 or so clones, with around 84% observed a single time. Indicated time point: week 3, after first cycle of checkpoint inhibitor. This material consisted of blood, taken from a patient treated with checkpoint blockade. Every receptor here comes from a human donor with melanoma.

CDR3 residues: CASSIGQGASLNEQFF. Written as DNA, the CDR3 is TGTGCCAGTAGTATAGGACAGGGGGCCAGCCTGAATGAGCAGTTCTTC. The chain carries TRBV19 and TRBJ2-1, with 10 bases lining up with TRBD1. Unmatched junction bases numbered 7, after V lost 1 base and J lost 7 bases. CDR1 LNHDA and CDR2 SQIVND come from the germline V gene (reference sequence). The CDR3 totals 16 residues.

J is TRBJ2-7 and V is TRBV9; D possibly matches TRBD1 or TRBD2 (6 bases each). V was shortened by 0 bases and J by 3 bases, with 13 bases between the two germline ends. CDR1 and CDR2 from the germline V gene are SGDLS and YYNGEE. The CDR3 has 15 amino acids. DNA of the CDR3: TGTGCCAGCAGCGTAGGTAGGGGGGCCCACTACGAGCAGTACTTC. It is translated as CASSVGRGAHYEQYF.

V is TRBV5-5 and J is TRBJ1-5; no definite D call. V dropped 0 bases and J dropped 4 bases, with 20 bases sitting between them. Looked up from germline, CDR1 is SGHKS and CDR2 is YYEKEE (reference sequence). The CDR3 is 18 residues long. CDR3 in amino acids: CASSLVGAAGRGNQPQHF. In DNA, the CDR3 is TGTGCCAGCAGCTTGGTAGGCGCCGCGGGGAGAGGGAATCAGCCCCAGCATTTT. The complete variable domain, with remaining parts taken from reference TRBV5-5 and TRBJ1-5, reads DAGVTQSPTHLIKTRGQQVTLRCSPISGHKSVSWYQQVLGQGPQFIFQYYEKEERGRGNFPDRFSARQFPNYSSELNVNALLLGDSALYLCASSLVGAAGRGNQPQHFGDGTRLSIL.

The chain joins TRBV5-6 to TRBJ2-7; 8 bases map to TRBD1. Per the germline V gene, CDR1 is SGHDT and CDR2 is YYEEEE. Trimming removed 5 bases from V and 5 bases from J; junction bases left unmatched: 9. The CDR3 sequence is 14 residues long. The CDR3 reads CASRTDRVKDEQYF. The CDR3, as DNA: TGTGCCAGCAGGACGGACAGGGTTAAGGACGAGCAGTACTTC. Drawing the rest from reference TRBV5-6 and TRBJ2-7, the complete variable domain is DAGVTQSPTHLIKTRGQQVTLRCSPKSGHDTVSWYQQALGQGPQFIFQYYEEEERQRGNFPDRFSGHQFPNYSSELNVNALLLGDSALYLCASRTDRVKDEQYFGPGTRLTVT.

Here the CDR3 DNA reads TGTGCCAGCAGCAAAACGGGGACAGGGAATAGCAATCAGCCCCAGCATTTT. This encodes CASSKTGTGNSNQPQHF. This chain links TRBV7-9 with TRBJ1-5, with 9 bases matching TRBD1. Germline loops: CDR1 SEHNR, CDR2 FQNEAQ (reference sequence). The trim removed 5 bases at V and 0 bases at J, leaving 8 bases unmatched. The CDR3 has 17 residues.

This sequence joins TRBV7-2 and TRBJ1-5; 8 positions match TRBD1. Germline CDR1 and CDR2: SGHTA and FQGNSA. After removal of 2 bases from V and 6 bases from J, the junction contained 9 bases not matched to a gene. The CDR3 totals 16 residues. CDR3 in DNA: TGTGCCAGCAGCTTATCTCCTGGACAGGGAGGTCAGCCCCAGCATTTT. It is translated as CASSLSPGQGGQPQHF.

The genes are TRBV10-1 and TRBJ2-3; tentatively, D is TRBD2 (5 bases). This CDR3 has 14 residues. CDR1 is WNHNN, CDR2 SYGVQD, per germline (reference sequence). V was trimmed by 7 bases and J by 2 bases, leaving 13 bases between them. CDR3 sequence (DNA): TGCGCCAGCACCCTTAGAGGGTACACAGATACGCAGTATTTT. Residues: CASTLRGYTDTQYF.

V and J are TRBV19 and TRBJ2-7, with a possible D match to TRBD1 (6 bases). V was trimmed by 8 bases and J by 0 bases, leaving 14 bases between them. Per the germline V gene, CDR1 is LNHDA and CDR2 is SQIVND (reference sequence). The CDR3 is made up of 14 amino acids. This CDR3 reads CASGYRDSSYEQYF. Written as DNA, the CDR3 is TGTGCCAGTGGATACAGGGATAGCTCCTACGAGCAGTACTTC. The entire variable domain, with the rest obtained from reference TRBV19 and TRBJ2-7, is as follows: DGGITQSPKYLFRKEGQNVTLSCEQNLNHDAMYWYRQDPGQGLRLIYYSQIVNDFQKGDIAEGYSVSREKKESFPLTVTSAQKNPTAFYLCASGYRDSSYEQYFGPGTRLTVT.

This rearrangement joins TRBV6-1 to TRBJ2-7; D is unresolved. The length of the CDR3 is 12 residues. CDR1 MNHNS and CDR2 SASEGT come from the germline V gene. The ends were cut back, 0 bases at V and 4 bases at J, with 4 bases in the middle. CDR3 loop: CASSEAGYEQYF. CDR3 DNA: TGTGCCAGCAGTGAAGCAGGGTACGAGCAGTACTTC.

The chain employs TRBV2 and TRBJ1-4; D possibly corresponds to TRBD1 (6 bases). V shed 6 bases and J shed 8 bases, with 16 bases lying between them. The V gene's germline CDR1 is SNHLY and CDR2 FYNNEI. This CDR3 region has 14 residues. For the CDR3, the DNA is TGTGCCAGCAGCGCGCAGGGGTTTCGAGAAAAACTGTTTTTT. Residues: CASSAQGFREKLFF.

The rearrangement links TRBV10-1 to TRBJ1-2; D might be TRBD1 (5 bases). The germline V and J ends were trimmed by 6 bases and 0 bases, with 11 bases remaining between them. CDR3 length: 14 amino acids. Germline V lookup: CDR1 WNHNN, CDR2 SYGVQD (reference sequence). The CDR3, as DNA: TGCGCCAGCAGAGGGACCGCCTCTAACTATGGCTACACCTTC. Translated: CASRGTASNYGYTF.

This clone was seen just once. This chain links TRBV18 with TRBJ2-7, with TRBD1 identical over 8 bases. The length of the CDR3 is 16 residues. Germline V gene sequence: CDR1 KGHSH, CDR2 LQKENI. V lost 6 bases, J lost 3 bases, and 13 bases stayed unmatched. CDR3 DNA sequence: TGTGCCAGCTCTCCCGCTGGACAGGGTGGGAACTACGAGCAGTACTTC. Translation: CASSPAGQGGNYEQYF.

The gene calls are TRBV29-1 and TRBJ2-2; a weak D match, TRBD1 (6 bases). The germline CDR1 and CDR2 sequences are SQVTM and ANQGSEA. The CDR3 covers 13 residues. V shed 4 bases and J shed 1 base, with 7 bases lying between them. The CDR3 DNA is TGCAGCGTTGCGACAGGGAACACCGGGGAGCTGTTTTTT. Translation: CSVATGNTGELFF.

This clone appeared a few times. The CDR3, as DNA: TGTGCCTGGAGTCCAAATCAGCCCCAGCATTTT. Translated: CAWSPNQPQHF. The chain recombines TRBV30 with TRBJ1-5, with D unclear. Germline CDR1 reads GTSNPN; CDR2 reads SVGIG (reference sequence). CDR3 length equals 11 residues. Trimming shortened V by 2 bases and J by 4 bases, and 3 bases separated the two germline ends. The full variable domain, with the rest looked up from reference TRBV30 and TRBJ1-5, is SQTIHQWPATLVQPVGSPLSLECTVEGTSNPNLYWYRQAAGRGLQLLFYSVGIGQISSEVPQNLSASRPQDRQFILSSKKLLLSDSGFYLCAWSPNQPQHFGDGTRLSIL.

V and J are TRBV6-1 and TRBJ1-2, with D uncertain. Germline CDR1 and CDR2: MNHNS and SASEGT. This CDR3 is built from 14 residues. Trimming took 0 bases from V and 4 from J, leaving 9 bases between them. The CDR3 here is CASSEAAPSYGYTF. DNA for the CDR3: TGTGCCAGCAGTGAAGCGGCTCCGAGCTATGGCTACACCTTC.

The chain links TRBV11-1 to TRBJ2-5, with a weak D call TRBD2 (6 bases). The germline V gene has CDR1 SGHAT and CDR2 FQDESV (reference sequence). Deletions cut 3 bases from V and 4 bases from J, with 9 bases between. This CDR3 is built from 13 residues. The CDR3 DNA reads TGTGCCAGCAGCTTTCCCGGGGGAGAGACCCAGTACTTC. Translated, it gives CASSFPGGETQYF.

This clone occurred once. The chain joins TRBV27 to TRBJ1-5; the D gene is possibly TRBD1 (6 bases). V lost 5 bases, J lost 5 bases, and 13 bases lay in between. Germline CDR1 is MNHEY and CDR2 is SMNVEV (reference sequence). The CDR3 contains 14 residues. The CDR3 DNA follows: TGTGCCAGCAGTCCGCGAGGGGGGTATCAGCCCCAGCATTTT. Protein product: CASSPRGGYQPQHF.

The chain links TRBV9 to TRBJ2-7; 7 nucleotides line up with TRBD1. V gave up 0 bases and J gave up 5 bases; unmatched junction bases: 8. The CDR3 spans 15 residues. Germline V gene sequence: CDR1 SGDLS, CDR2 YYNGEE. CDR3 in amino acids: CASSVEQGTLNEQYF. CDR3 DNA sequence: TGTGCCAGCAGCGTAGAACAGGGGACCCTCAACGAGCAGTACTTC.

V usage is TRBV6-5 and J usage is TRBJ1-4; D is perhaps TRBD1 (5 bases). The V gene's germline CDR1 is MNHEY and CDR2 SVGAGI. The CDR3 is 14 amino acids. Between the trimmed V and J ends, which lost 5 bases and 3 bases, there was a span of 10 bases. The CDR3 DNA follows: TGTGCCAGCAGTCCAGGGTTGGCTAATGAAAAACTGTTTTTT. Translated, it gives CASSPGLANEKLFF.